This TCR beta chain was identified during a study of blood T cell repertoires in COVID-19 (dated by TCRdb to 2018 to 2020). For the wider study: The collaborator samples originated in the United States, Italy and Spain and spanned the acute and convalescent phases of COVID-19. The prospective study material was composed of cDNA or gDNA derived from T cells, B-cell-depleted T cells, or PBMCs. Subjects who had been exposed to COVID-19, were actively infected with it, or had recovered from it provided the deeply sampled blood TCRbeta repertoires that made up the dataset. The repertoires were released in a freely available public database meant as a resource for research on the immune response to SARS-CoV-2. The samples were drawn from the first 160 participants of the ongoing ImmuneRACE study and from 1,254 subjects provided by 6 global collaborators. Sample metadata almost always included a de-identified subject ID, COVID-19 status, age in years and sex. Where available, HLA class I and class II types were taken from metadata supplied by the sample provider and were not determined by assay-based typing. Study-wide findings and limitations: Clinical and demographic metadata were provided uncurated, with the amount varying by source and participant.

In Seattle, one collaborating source enrolled patients while the infection was active and tracked those patients longitudinally over the course of disease. Each collaborating institution followed its own protocols to collect whole blood in K2EDTA tubes. For TCRbeta analysis, collaborators shipped samples in one of three forms: frozen whole blood, isolated PBMCs, or DNA extracted from either of those sample types. Concerning this clone: Its recognized antigen is unknown. One base away there is no much larger clone; base qualities are not given.

The cysteine opens and the phenylalanine closes a CDR3 of 14 amino acids. The kept DNA is CDR3 alone, 42 bases in frame from the first base. Based on the germline V gene, the CDR1 and CDR2 sequences are MDHEN and SYDVKM. Unmatched junction bases come to 4, with V trimmed by 6 bases and J by 1 base. The immunoSEQ Assay, a bias-controlled multiplex PCR, was used to amplify TCRbeta CDR3 regions from genomic DNA. On the study's bioinformatics: Nucleated cell counts per sample were estimated from amplification of reference gene primers within the assay. To quantify the absolute abundance of each unique TCRbeta CDR3 rearrangement, sequence reads were collapsed and filtered. Productive Simpson clonality was computed per sample as the square root of Simpson's diversity index over productive rearrangements. TCRdb took this table from immuneACCESS and kept in-frame rearrangements with V and J called. Such tables lack part of the clones; where checked against another copy, unresolved V genes explain under half of the gap, and the rest is unexplained. The V and J calls and clone size were taken over from that table, and D and trimming were inferred from the DNA. The sample table records roughly 250,000 clones; about 90% of these occur just once. The ten largest clones capture roughly 2.7% of the sample.

The sample was peripheral blood. This receptor was obtained from a person under 35 with COVID-19, enrolled during active disease. The V and J genes are TRBV28 and TRBJ1-1; the junction holds 8 bases that match TRBD1. The nucleotides are TGTGCCAGCAGGCGACAGGGGTGGAACACTGAAGCTTTCTTT. It specifies CASRRQGWNTEAFF.